The 2 T cell receptor beta chains listed next were all sequenced from one sample in a study of cytomegalovirus exposure and HLA in healthy donors. Vbeta (60) and Jbeta (13) primers were used in the PCR. Some clones are missing from TCRdb's copy, which holds only in-frame ones; the method was immunoSEQ multiplex PCR. The data contain around 170,000 clones, approximately 78% of them singletons. The sequenced sample was PBMCs. The source is a woman aged 18-30 years in good health and CMV-seronegative.

The sample holds a few counts of this clone. The V and J genes are TRBV5-1 and TRBJ1-1; D not resolved. Germline CDR1 is SGHRS and CDR2 is YFSETQ. This CDR3 spans 13 amino acids. Trimming shortened V by 4 bases and J by 5 bases, and 12 bases separated the two germline ends. The DNA for the CDR3 is TGCGCCAGCAGCCTGGGTACAGCAACTGAAGCTTTCTTT. Protein sequence: CASSLGTATEAFF.

The J gene is TRBJ1-5, the V gene TRBV7-8, with a possible D match to TRBD1 (5 bases). The germline gives CDR1 SGHVS, CDR2 FQNEAQ. The CDR3 runs 15 residues. Trimming removed 1 base at V and 3 bases at J, with 10 bases between. In DNA form, the CDR3 reads TGTGCCAGCAGCTTAGGGTCAGGGTACAATCAGCCCCAGCATTTT. Its translation is CASSLGSGYNQPQHF.